This T cell receptor beta chain was obtained from a study of CD8+CD57+ T cells in acquired aplastic anemia (dated by TCRdb to 2016 to 2019). Background for the entire study: On average, sorted CD4+ and CD8+ cells yielded around 3.4 ug of extracted DNA, with a range of about 0.17 to 27.4 ug. CD8+CD57+ expansion was defined as a frequency above the mean frequency observed in healthy subjects.

Of note for this clonotype: This clone's antigen is unknown. Base qualities are missing; no much larger clone stands one base away.

Profiling of TCR beta VDJ combinations and CDR3 sequences used genomic DNA as the template. TCR repertoire sequencing was run on an Illumina HiSeq 2000. Concerning the study's data processing: TRBV/TRBJ rearrangement plots, CDR3 size and DJ length profiles, and Simpson's diversity index were used to assess repertoires. The most abundant DNA sequence in the deep sequencing data was defined as the immunodominant clone. CDR3 amino acid sequences were screened for sharing across subjects and compared with published repertoires and the VDJdb database. TCRdb took the public reads, trimmed them with fastp at Q25, ran MiXCR for clone calling and kept in-frame beta chains. Entries that share a CDR3 protein sequence are merged under the most common genes and DNA. These V and J calls derive from TCRdb rather than the authors' analysis. In this sample the table shows roughly 200,000 distinct CDR3 sequences, 50% to 70% of which occur a single time. Around 60% of the sample goes to the ten largest clones.

Compared with germline, V lacks 6 bases and J lacks 8 bases; bases without a gene match: 11. In the germline V gene, CDR1 corresponds to WSHSY and CDR2 to SAAADI. Reading from cysteine to phenylalanine, the CDR3 counts 14 amino acids. The sequence is cut down to CDR3 DNA, 42 bases in frame from base 1. The patients picked for sequencing were ones in whom flow cytometry had shown an expansion of CD8+CD57+ cells. Every patient had severe acquired aplastic anemia, diagnosed using the International Study of Aplastic Anemia and Agranulocytosis and Camitta criteria. At the time blood was sampled, none of the patients had received any therapy. The study deep-sequenced TCR repertoires of sorted CD4+ and CD8+ blood T cells from severe aplastic anemia patients and healthy subjects. Patients were enrolled in the USA under clinicaltrials.gov protocols 00001620, 01623167, 00001397, 00071045, 00081523 and 00961064. Ficoll-Paque density gradient centrifugation was used to isolate peripheral blood mononuclear cells. Before DNA extraction, CD4+ and CD8+ T cells were sorted by FACS or by magnetic beads.

The study at large found these results: Between patients and healthy controls, no significant difference in CD8+ Simpson's diversity was found (P=0.060). Around 28 CD8+ CDR3 sequences were found to be shared between patients and controls, but these sequences appeared to be highly expressed in patients and within the immunodominant clones of the patients.

The chain was built from TRBV10-2 and TRBJ2-5, and TRBD2 matches 8 of the central bases. The TCR comes from a human donor with aplastic anemia. Material: sorted CD4+, CD8+, or CD8+CD57+ T cells (not recorded which) from PBMCs. CDR3 sequence: CASRAIGGGETQYF. The sequenced DNA: TGCGCCAGCAGGGCTATCGGGGGGGGAGAAACCCAGTACTTC.